This entry describes one TCR beta chain. Antigen specificity is unknown. The sample belongs to a study of vaccination effects on CD4 cells after COVID-19. Findings and limits, study-wide: Late in the post-vaccination period, infection-induced and vaccine-induced clones underwent marked clonal contraction.

Isolating CD4+ T cells followed less than 11 days of culture. Participants completed two doses of the BNT162b2 or mRNA-1273 vaccine. V was cut by 2 bases and J by 9 bases, with 17 bases left in between. Germline V gives CDR1 SNHLY, CDR2 FYNNEI. This CDR3 region has 15 residues. The method was immunoSEQ multiplex PCR; TCRdb's version includes in-frame clones alone and lacks a portion of them. The sample gives 65,000 to 90,000 clones, roughly 73% of which show up once; around 2.1% is in the top ten. The chain recombines TRBV2 with TRBJ1-5; no definite D call. This specimen consisted of CD4+ T cells from PBMCs cultured without peptide, obtained after COVID-19 vaccination. This sequence was found in a human donor who received a COVID-19 vaccine. The CDR3 is CASSERTAGETPQHF. DNA of the CDR3: TGTGCCAGCAGTGAAAGGACGGCCGGGGAGACGCCCCAGCATTTT. Using reference TRBV2 and TRBJ1-5 for the parts outside the CDR3, the full variable domain is EPEVTQTPSHQVTQMGQEVILRCVPISNHLYFYWYRQILGQKVEFLVSFYNNEISEKSEIFDDQFSVERPDGSNFTLKIRSTKLEDSAMYFCASSERTAGETPQHFGDGTRLSIL.